Sequencing of this T cell receptor beta chain was carried out in a study of patients and donors after allogeneic stem cell transplantation. TCRdb independently ran MiXCR on the RT-PCR reads; one entry per CDR3 protein. The sample consists of 50,000 to 60,000 distinct CDR3 sequences, approximately 12% of them appearing once. The table lists this clonotype with a few counts. Sequencing was done on a sample of blood, either unsorted or a sorted T cell fraction (not recorded which). This clonotype was sampled from a human donor who was either an allogeneic HSCT recipient or a stem cell or donor lymphocyte infusion donor (not recorded which). It is not recorded whose cells these are; they may come from a transplant donor.

The DNA for the CDR3 is TGCGCCAGCAGCCAAGATCCCGACTGGAGCTCCTACAATGAGCAGTTCTTC. Translating it yields CASSQDPDWSSYNEQFF. The chain combines TRBV4-1 with TRBJ2-1, with D hard to call. CDR1 is MGHRA, CDR2 YSYEKL, per germline. This CDR3 region has 17 residues. V lost 0 bases and J 0 bases, leaving 12 bases between the germline ends.